One TCR beta chain is described in this entry. The sample has other DNA sequences that encode this CDR3 too. In the original workflow: ImmunoSEQ gave junction-only sequences without quality scores, so filtering differed. Method: immunoSEQ multiplex PCR; TCRdb's copy keeps in-frame clones and lacks some. The DNA gave D and trimming, while V, J and clone size come from that table. The sample lists roughly 2 million clones; roughly 94% were seen once. This sample stems from a study of shared clonotypes between healthy human individuals. Germline loops: CDR1 MDHEN, CDR2 SYDVKM. The CDR3 is 13 amino acids. V was pared by 5 bases and J by 5 bases, with 10 bases between.

This clonotype originated in a man aged 18 to 35 in good health. The specimen sequenced was naive CD4+ T cells sorted from blood. Subset defined: CD45RA+ positively selected. This chain uses TRBV28 with TRBJ1-5, with D hard to call. CDR3 bases: TGTGCCAGCAGTCTCGGAGGGCATCAGCCCCAGCATTTT. Amino acids: CASSLGGHQPQHF.